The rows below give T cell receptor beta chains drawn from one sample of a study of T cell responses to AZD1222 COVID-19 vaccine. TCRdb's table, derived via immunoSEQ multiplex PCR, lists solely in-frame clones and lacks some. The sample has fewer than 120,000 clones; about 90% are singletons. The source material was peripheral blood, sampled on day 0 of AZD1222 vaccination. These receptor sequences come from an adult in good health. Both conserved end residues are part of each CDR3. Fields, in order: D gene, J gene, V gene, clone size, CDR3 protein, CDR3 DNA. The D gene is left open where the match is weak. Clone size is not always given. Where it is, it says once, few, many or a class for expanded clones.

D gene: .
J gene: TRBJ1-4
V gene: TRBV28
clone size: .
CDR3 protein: CASSFVFDLAEKLFF
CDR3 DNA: TGTGCCAGCAGTTTTGTATTTGACCTTGCTGAAAAACTGTTTTTT

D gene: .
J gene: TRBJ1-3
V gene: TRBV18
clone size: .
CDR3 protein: CASSPDHRGNTIYF
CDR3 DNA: TGTGCCAGCTCACCGGACCACCGGGGAAACACCATATATTTT

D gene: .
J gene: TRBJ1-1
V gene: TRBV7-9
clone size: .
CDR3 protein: CASSLRTGQNTEAFF
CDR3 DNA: TGTGCCAGCAGCCTTAGAACGGGACAGAACACTGAAGCTTTCTTT

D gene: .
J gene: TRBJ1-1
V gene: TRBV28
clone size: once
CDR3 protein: CASRLVEGTEAFF
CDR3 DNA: TGTGCCAGCAGGTTGGTGGAGGGGACTGAAGCTTTCTTT

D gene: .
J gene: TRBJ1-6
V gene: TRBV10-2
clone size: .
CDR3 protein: CASSEGINGVGALHF
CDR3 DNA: TGCGCCAGCAGTGAGGGAATAAATGGAGTCGGAGCCCTCCACTTT

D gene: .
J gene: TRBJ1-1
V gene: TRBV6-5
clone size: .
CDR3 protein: CASSLFEAFF
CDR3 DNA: TGTGCCAGCAGCCTATTTGAAGCTTTCTTT

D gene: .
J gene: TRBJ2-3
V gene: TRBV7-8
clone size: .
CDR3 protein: CASSFTSSSTDTQYF
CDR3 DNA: TGTGCCAGCAGCTTTACTAGCTCAAGCACAGATACGCAGTATTTT

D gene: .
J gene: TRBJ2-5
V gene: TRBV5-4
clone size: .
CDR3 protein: CASSSPGQETQYF
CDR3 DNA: TGTGCCAGCAGCTCACCTGGCCAAGAGACCCAGTACTTC

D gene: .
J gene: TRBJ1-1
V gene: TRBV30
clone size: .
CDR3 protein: CAWRDQALRVEAFF
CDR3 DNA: TGTGCCTGGAGAGACCAGGCCCTAAGGGTTGAAGCTTTCTTT

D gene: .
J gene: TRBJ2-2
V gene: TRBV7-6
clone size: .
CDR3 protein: CASSLARGTGSTGELFF
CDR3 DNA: TGTGCCAGCAGCTTAGCGCGGGGGACAGGATCGACCGGGGAGCTGTTTTTT

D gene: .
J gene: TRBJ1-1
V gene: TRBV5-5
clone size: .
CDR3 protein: CASSLRQVNTEAFF
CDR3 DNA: TGTGCCAGCAGCTTGCGACAAGTTAACACTGAAGCTTTCTTT

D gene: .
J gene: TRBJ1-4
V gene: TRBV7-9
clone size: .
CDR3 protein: CASSLGAQGPRGEKLFF
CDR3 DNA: TGTGCCAGCAGCTTAGGGGCGCAGGGGCCTCGAGGAGAAAAACTGTTTTTT

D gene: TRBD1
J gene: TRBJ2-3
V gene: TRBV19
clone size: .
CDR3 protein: CASSWGQGNTDTQYF
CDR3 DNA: TGTGCCAGTAGCTGGGGACAGGGGAACACAGATACGCAGTATTTT

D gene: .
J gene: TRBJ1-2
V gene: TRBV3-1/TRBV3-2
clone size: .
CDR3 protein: CASRSQGLYGYTF
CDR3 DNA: TGTGCCAGCAGAAGTCAGGGACTCTATGGCTACACCTTC

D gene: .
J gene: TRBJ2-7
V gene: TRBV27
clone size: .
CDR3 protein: CASSYNGRYEQYF
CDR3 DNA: TGTGCCAGCAGTTATAACGGAAGGTACGAGCAGTACTTC

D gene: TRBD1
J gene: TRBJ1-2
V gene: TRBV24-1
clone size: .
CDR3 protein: CATSDSVPGQAIYGYTF
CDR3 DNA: TGTGCCACCAGTGATTCCGTACCGGGACAGGCGATCTATGGCTACACCTTC

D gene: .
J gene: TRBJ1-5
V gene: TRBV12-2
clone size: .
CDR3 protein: CASRFGHRSNQPQHF
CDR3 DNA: TGTGCAAGTCGCTTTGGGCACCGAAGCAATCAGCCCCAGCATTTT

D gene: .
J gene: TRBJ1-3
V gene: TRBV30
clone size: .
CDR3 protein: CAWSVGGSSGNTIYF
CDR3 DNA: TGTGCCTGGAGTGTAGGGGGGAGCTCTGGAAACACCATATATTTT

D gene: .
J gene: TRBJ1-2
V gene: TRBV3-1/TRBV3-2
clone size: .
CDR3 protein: CASSQVFTANYGYTF
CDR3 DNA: TGTGCCAGCAGCCAAGTTTTCACCGCTAACTATGGCTACACCTTC

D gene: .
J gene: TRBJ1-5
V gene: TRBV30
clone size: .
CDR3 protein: CAWSVGQGMGQPQHF
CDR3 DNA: TGTGCCTGGAGTGTAGGGCAGGGGATGGGCCAGCCCCAGCATTTT

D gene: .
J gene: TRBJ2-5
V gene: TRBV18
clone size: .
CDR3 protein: CASSSGFRETQYF
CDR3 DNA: TGTGCCAGCTCATCAGGGTTTCGGGAGACCCAGTACTTC

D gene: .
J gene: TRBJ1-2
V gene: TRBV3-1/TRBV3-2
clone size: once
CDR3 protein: CASSQQDLNYGYTF
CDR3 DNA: TGTGCCAGCAGCCAACAGGACCTTAACTATGGCTACACCTTC

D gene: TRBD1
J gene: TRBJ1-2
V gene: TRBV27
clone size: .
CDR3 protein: CASTGQGDYGYTF
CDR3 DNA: TGTGCCAGCACCGGACAGGGCGACTATGGCTACACCTTC

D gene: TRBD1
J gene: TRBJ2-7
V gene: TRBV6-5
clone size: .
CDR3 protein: CASSRTGSSNEQYF
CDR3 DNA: TGTGCCAGCAGCCGGACAGGGAGCTCCAACGAGCAGTACTTC

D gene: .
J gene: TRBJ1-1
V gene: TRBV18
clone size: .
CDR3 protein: CASVASWGTLETFF
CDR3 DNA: TGTGCCAGCGTCGCGTCGTGGGGGACCCTTGAGACTTTCTTT

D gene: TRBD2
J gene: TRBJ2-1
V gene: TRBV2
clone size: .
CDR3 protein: CASGTSGGNEQFF
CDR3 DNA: TGTGCCAGCGGGACTAGCGGGGGCAATGAGCAGTTCTTC

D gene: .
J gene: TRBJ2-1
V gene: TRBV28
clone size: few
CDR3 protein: CASSSYRRDGDNEQFF
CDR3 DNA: TGTGCCAGCAGTTCCTACCGTAGGGACGGAGACAATGAGCAGTTCTTC

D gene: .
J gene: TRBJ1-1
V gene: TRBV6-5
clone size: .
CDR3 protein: CASSQSRDNTEAFF
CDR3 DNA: TGTGCCAGCAGCCAAAGTCGGGACAACACTGAAGCTTTCTTT

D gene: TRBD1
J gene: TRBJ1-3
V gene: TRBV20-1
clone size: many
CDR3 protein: CSANDPQGAGNTIYF
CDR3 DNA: TGCAGTGCTAATGATCCGCAGGGGGCTGGAAACACCATATATTTT

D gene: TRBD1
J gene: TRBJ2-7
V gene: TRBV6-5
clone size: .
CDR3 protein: CASSTGQGAYEQYF
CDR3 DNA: TGTGCCAGCAGTACCGGACAGGGGGCTTACGAGCAGTACTTC

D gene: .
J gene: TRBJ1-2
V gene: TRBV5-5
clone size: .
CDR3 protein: CASSLMGRGYTF
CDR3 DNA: TGTGCCAGCAGCTTAATGGGGCGGGGCTACACCTTC

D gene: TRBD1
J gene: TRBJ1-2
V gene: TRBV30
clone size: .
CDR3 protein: CAWGQGSYGYTF
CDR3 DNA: TGTGCCTGGGGACAGGGGTCCTATGGCTACACCTTC

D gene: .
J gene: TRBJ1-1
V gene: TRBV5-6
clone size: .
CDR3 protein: CASSLDRTLNTEAFF
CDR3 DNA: TGTGCCAGCAGCTTGGATAGGACCCTGAACACTGAAGCTTTCTTT

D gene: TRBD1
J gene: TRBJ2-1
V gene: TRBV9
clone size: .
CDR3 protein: CASSVAGTGVYNEQFF
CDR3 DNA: TGTGCCAGCAGCGTAGCAGGGACAGGGGTCTACAATGAGCAGTTCTTC

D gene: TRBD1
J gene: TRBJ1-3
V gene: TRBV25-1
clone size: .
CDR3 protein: CASSEGQTSGNTIYF
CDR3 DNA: TGTGCCAGCAGTGAGGGACAGACCTCTGGAAACACCATATATTTT

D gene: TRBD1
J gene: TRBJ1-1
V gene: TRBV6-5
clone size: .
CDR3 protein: CASSPTGGVTEAFF
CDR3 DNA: TGTGCCAGCAGTCCTACAGGGGGGGTGACTGAAGCTTTCTTT

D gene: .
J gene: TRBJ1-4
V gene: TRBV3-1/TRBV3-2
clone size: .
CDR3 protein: CASSTRQPTNEKLFF
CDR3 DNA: TGTGCCAGCAGCACCCGACAGCCAACTAATGAAAAACTGTTTTTT

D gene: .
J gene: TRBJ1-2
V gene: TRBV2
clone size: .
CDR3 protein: CASSPRGGSSLDGYTF
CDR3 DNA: TGTGCCAGCAGCCCAAGAGGAGGGTCCTCCCTAGATGGCTACACCTTC

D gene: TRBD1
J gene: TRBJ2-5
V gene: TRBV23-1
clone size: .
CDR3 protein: CASQDREETQYF
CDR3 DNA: TGCGCCAGTCAGGACAGGGAAGAGACCCAGTACTTC

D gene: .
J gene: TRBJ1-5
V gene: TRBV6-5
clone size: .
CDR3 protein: CASSYRGEGNQPQHF
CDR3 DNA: TGTGCCAGCAGTTACCGCGGGGAAGGTAATCAGCCCCAGCATTTT

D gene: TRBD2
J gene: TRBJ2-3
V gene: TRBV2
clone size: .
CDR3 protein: CATILAGTITDTQYF
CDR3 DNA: TGTGCTACGATACTAGCGGGGACAATCACAGATACGCAGTATTTT

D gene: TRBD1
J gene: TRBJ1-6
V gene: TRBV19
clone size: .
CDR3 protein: CASSSGDRGSSPLHF
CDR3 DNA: TGTGCCAGTAGTTCGGGGGACAGGGGTAGTTCACCCCTCCACTTT

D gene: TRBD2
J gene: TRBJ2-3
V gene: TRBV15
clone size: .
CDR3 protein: CATSRGTSGGADTQYF
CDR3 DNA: TGTGCCACCAGCAGAGGGACTAGCGGGGGGGCAGATACGCAGTATTTT

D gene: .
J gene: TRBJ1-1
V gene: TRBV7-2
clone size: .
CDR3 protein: CASSLEGVGRVKAFF
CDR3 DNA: TGTGCCAGCAGCTTAGAAGGAGTGGGGAGGGTTAAAGCTTTCTTT

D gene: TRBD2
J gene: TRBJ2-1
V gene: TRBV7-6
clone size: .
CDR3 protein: CASSQGLTPGDEQFF
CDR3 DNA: TGTGCCAGCAGCCAGGGACTAACTCCTGGGGATGAGCAGTTCTTC

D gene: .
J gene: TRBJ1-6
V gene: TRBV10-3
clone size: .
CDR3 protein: CAISEGNSPLHF
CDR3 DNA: TGTGCCATCAGTGAGGGAAATTCACCCCTCCACTTT

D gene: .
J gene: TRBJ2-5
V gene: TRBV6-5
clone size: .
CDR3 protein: CASSTRLETQYF
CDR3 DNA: TGTGCCAGCAGTACCCGATTGGAGACCCAGTACTTC

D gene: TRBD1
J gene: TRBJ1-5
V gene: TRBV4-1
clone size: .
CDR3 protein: CASSQVTGVQPQHF
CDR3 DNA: TGCGCCAGCAGCCAAGTGACAGGGGTCCAGCCCCAGCATTTT

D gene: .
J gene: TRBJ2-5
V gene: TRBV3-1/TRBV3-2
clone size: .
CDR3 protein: CASSLGLAAGETQYF
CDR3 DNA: TGTGCCAGCAGCCTGGGGCTAGCCGCGGGAGAGACCCAGTACTTC

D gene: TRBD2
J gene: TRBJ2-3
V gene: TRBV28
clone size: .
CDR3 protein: CASSSKRGGPDTQYF
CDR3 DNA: TGTGCCAGCAGTTCCAAGCGGGGGGGCCCAGATACGCAGTATTTT

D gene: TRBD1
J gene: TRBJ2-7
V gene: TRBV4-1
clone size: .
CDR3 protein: CASSHLPGQGSEQYF
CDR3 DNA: TGCGCCAGCAGCCACCTCCCGGGACAGGGTTCCGAGCAGTACTTC

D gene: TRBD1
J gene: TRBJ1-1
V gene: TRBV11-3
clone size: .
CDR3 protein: CASSGRTGFDTEAFF
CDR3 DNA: TGTGCCAGCAGCGGCCGGACAGGGTTTGACACTGAAGCTTTCTTT

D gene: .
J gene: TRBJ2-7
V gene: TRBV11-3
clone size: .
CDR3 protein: CASSLGQGRPYEQYF
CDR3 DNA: TGTGCCAGCAGCTTAGGGCAGGGAAGGCCCTACGAGCAGTACTTC

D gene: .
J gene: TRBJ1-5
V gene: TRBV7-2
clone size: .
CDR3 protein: CASSRDKNQPQHF
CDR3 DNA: TGTGCCAGCAGCCGAGACAAAAATCAGCCCCAGCATTTT

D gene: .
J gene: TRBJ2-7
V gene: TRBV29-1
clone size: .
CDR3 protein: CSVVGVSYEQYF
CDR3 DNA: TGCAGCGTTGTCGGGGTGTCCTACGAGCAGTACTTC